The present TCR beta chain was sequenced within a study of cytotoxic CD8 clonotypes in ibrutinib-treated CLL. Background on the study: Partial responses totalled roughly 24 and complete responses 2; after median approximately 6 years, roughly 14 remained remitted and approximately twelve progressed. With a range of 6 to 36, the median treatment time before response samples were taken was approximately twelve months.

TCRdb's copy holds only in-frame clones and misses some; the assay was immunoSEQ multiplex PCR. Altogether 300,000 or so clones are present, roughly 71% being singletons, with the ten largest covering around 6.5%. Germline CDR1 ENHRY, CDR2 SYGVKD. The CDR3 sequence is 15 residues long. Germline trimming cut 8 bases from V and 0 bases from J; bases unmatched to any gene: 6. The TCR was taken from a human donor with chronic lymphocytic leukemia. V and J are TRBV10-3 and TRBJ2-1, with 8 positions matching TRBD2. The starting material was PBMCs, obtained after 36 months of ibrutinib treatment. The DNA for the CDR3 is TGTGCCATCCGGGGCGGGGGGAGCTCCTACAATGAGCAGTTCTTC. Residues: CAIRGGGSSYNEQFF.